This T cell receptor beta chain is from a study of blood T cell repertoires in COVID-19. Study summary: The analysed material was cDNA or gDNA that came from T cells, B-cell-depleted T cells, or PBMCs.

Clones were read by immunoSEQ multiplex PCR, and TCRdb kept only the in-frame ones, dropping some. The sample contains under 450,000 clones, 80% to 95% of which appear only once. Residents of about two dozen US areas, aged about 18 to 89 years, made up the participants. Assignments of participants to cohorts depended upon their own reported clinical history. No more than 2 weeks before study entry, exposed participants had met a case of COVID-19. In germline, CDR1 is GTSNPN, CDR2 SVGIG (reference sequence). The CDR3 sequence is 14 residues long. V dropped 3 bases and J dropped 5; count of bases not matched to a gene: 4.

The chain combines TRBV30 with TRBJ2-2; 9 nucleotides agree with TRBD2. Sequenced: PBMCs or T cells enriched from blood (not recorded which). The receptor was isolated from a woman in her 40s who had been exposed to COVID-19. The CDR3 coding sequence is TGTGCCTGGAGGGTGCGGGAGGGAACCGGGGAGCTGTTTTTT. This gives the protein CAWRVREGTGELFF.